The present T cell receptor beta chain was sequenced within a study of CD8 T cells in Susac syndrome. V lost 8 bases and J 0 bases, leaving 13 bases between the germline ends. The CDR3 has 14 residues. RNA was extracted with the RNeasy kit, and a quantity of roughly 0.45 to 1 ug was reverse transcribed using random hexamers. TCRdb passed the immunoSEQ multiplex PCR reads through MiXCR, listing each CDR3 protein once. This table has about 210,000 distinct CDR3 sequences, about 95% appearing once. The TCR was taken from a human donor with multiple sclerosis. Sequenced material: CD4+ T cells from PBMCs. The chain couples TRBV12-3 or TRBV12-4 to TRBJ1-1, with D unresolved. In DNA, the CDR3 is TGTGCCAGCTTCAGAAGCCCTATGAACACTGAAGCTTTCTTT. Protein: CASFRSPMNTEAFF.